This TCR beta chain was recorded in a study of T cell repertoires in cytomegalovirus infection. The overall study: Well-studied HLA-B-restricted CMV epitopes were used in the study alongside recently identified HLA-C-restricted ones.

The CDR3 contains 14 residues. The germline V and J ends were trimmed by 8 bases and 7 bases, with 18 bases remaining between them. Germline lookup yields CDR1 SEHNR and CDR2 FQNEAQ (reference sequence). TCRdb called the reads again in MiXCR, with one record for every CDR3 protein. The sample records fewer than 1,000,000 distinct CDR3 sequences, roughly 30% being singletons. This clonotype turned up a few times. Its antigen is as yet unknown. Overall study results and limits: HLA-C-restricted CMV clonotypes gave the most frequent clonotype in two of eight donors. Frequencies of public TCR beta families were cumulated, and this identified carriers of CMV plus the relevant HLA.

V usage is TRBV7-9 and J usage is TRBJ1-5; unclear D gene. This clonotype was obtained from a human donor in good health (CMV status not recorded). Some clones in this sample may be carry-over from other donors' samples. The input for sequencing was cultured CD8+ T cells from PBMCs, taken from culture after CMV antigen stimulation. For the CDR3, the DNA is TGTGCCAGCGCGCCGGTAGGGCTTGACCAGCCCCAGCATTTT. Translating gives CASAPVGLDQPQHF.